A selection of T cell receptor beta chains follows, all from one sample in a study of Ad26.COV2.S vaccination and SARS-CoV-2 variants. Assay used: immunoSEQ multiplex PCR; TCRdb lists only in-frame clones, some missing. This sample yields approximately 150,000 clones, of which roughly 85% are seen a single time; 4.5% to 6% belongs to the top ten. Sample: peripheral blood, taken after recovery from COVID-19. The receptors originated from a human donor who had recovered from COVID-19. Each CDR3 is given with its conserved first and last residue. Fields, in order: CDR3 protein, CDR3 DNA, V gene, D gene, J gene, CDR3 length, clone size. A D gene is named only where the DNA matches it firmly. Size values are once, few and many counts, or a class for expanded clones, and some rows have none.

cdr3_aa: CASSLRTSGGLDTQYF
cdr3_nt: TGTGCCAGCAGCCTCAGGACTAGCGGGGGGTTAGATACGCAGTATTTT
v_call: TRBV9
d_call: TRBD2
j_call: TRBJ2-3
cdr3_length: 16
clone_size: NA

cdr3_aa: CASSETSGEYEQYF
cdr3_nt: TGTGCCAGCAGTGAAACCAGCGGGGAATACGAGCAGTACTTC
v_call: TRBV2
d_call: TRBD2
j_call: TRBJ2-7
cdr3_length: 14
clone_size: NA

cdr3_aa: CASSTSRGPLHF
cdr3_nt: TGCGCCAGCAGCACCTCCAGGGGGCCCCTCCACTTT
v_call: TRBV5-1
d_call: TRBD1
j_call: TRBJ1-6
cdr3_length: 12
clone_size: once

cdr3_aa: CASSADFYEQYF
cdr3_nt: TGTGCCAGCAGCGCGGACTTCTACGAGCAGTACTTC
v_call: TRBV7-2
d_call: NA
j_call: TRBJ2-7
cdr3_length: 12
clone_size: NA

cdr3_aa: CASSQGGRTEAFF
cdr3_nt: TGTGCCAGCTCACAGGGAGGGCGAACTGAAGCTTTCTTT
v_call: TRBV18
d_call: NA
j_call: TRBJ1-1
cdr3_length: 13
clone_size: NA

cdr3_aa: CASSFRGGNQPQHF
cdr3_nt: TGTGCCAGCAGTTTCCGCGGGGGCAATCAGCCCCAGCATTTT
v_call: TRBV28
d_call: NA
j_call: TRBJ1-5
cdr3_length: 14
clone_size: few

cdr3_aa: CASSPDRGRQPQHF
cdr3_nt: TGCGCCAGCAGCCCTGACAGGGGACGACAGCCCCAGCATTTT
v_call: TRBV10-2
d_call: TRBD1
j_call: TRBJ1-5
cdr3_length: 14
clone_size: NA

cdr3_aa: CATSDPGGTRELFF
cdr3_nt: TGTGCCACCAGTGACCCCGGGGGGACCCGGGAGCTGTTTTTT
v_call: TRBV24-1
d_call: TRBD2
j_call: TRBJ2-2
cdr3_length: 14
clone_size: NA

cdr3_aa: CASSERRDTQYF
cdr3_nt: TGCGCCAGCAGTGAGAGGAGGGATACGCAGTATTTT
v_call: TRBV10-1
d_call: NA
j_call: TRBJ2-3
cdr3_length: 12
clone_size: once

cdr3_aa: CASSMTAGIYEQYF
cdr3_nt: TGTGCCAGTAGTATGACAGCGGGGATCTACGAGCAGTACTTC
v_call: TRBV19
d_call: TRBD2
j_call: TRBJ2-7
cdr3_length: 14
clone_size: NA

cdr3_aa: CASSLELSSYEQYF
cdr3_nt: TGTGCCAGCAGCTTGGAGTTGAGCTCCTACGAGCAGTACTTC
v_call: TRBV5-5
d_call: NA
j_call: TRBJ2-7
cdr3_length: 14
clone_size: NA

cdr3_aa: CASSTGTFYNEQFF
cdr3_nt: TGTGCCAGCAGCACCGGGACTTTCTACAATGAGCAGTTCTTC
v_call: TRBV2
d_call: NA
j_call: TRBJ2-1
cdr3_length: 14
clone_size: NA

cdr3_aa: CASSLGGVEYGYTF
cdr3_nt: TGTGCCAGCAGCCTGGGGGGAGTGGAGTATGGCTACACCTTC
v_call: TRBV7-8
d_call: NA
j_call: TRBJ1-2
cdr3_length: 14
clone_size: NA

cdr3_aa: CASSVDRVTEAFF
cdr3_nt: TGCGCCAGCAGCGTCGACAGGGTAACTGAAGCTTTCTTT
v_call: TRBV10-2
d_call: TRBD1
j_call: TRBJ1-1
cdr3_length: 13
clone_size: NA

cdr3_aa: CASSVEGLVDNEQFF
cdr3_nt: TGTGCCAGCAGCGTAGAGGGATTGGTGGACAATGAGCAGTTCTTC
v_call: TRBV9
d_call: NA
j_call: TRBJ2-1
cdr3_length: 15
clone_size: NA

cdr3_aa: CASSQGTPEQYF
cdr3_nt: TGTGCCAGCAGTCAGGGGACCCCAGAGCAGTACTTC
v_call: TRBV6-2/TRBV6-3
d_call: NA
j_call: TRBJ2-7
cdr3_length: 12
clone_size: NA

cdr3_aa: CASRGPTDTQYF
cdr3_nt: TGCGCCAGCAGGGGGCCCACAGATACGCAGTATTTT
v_call: TRBV10-2
d_call: NA
j_call: TRBJ2-3
cdr3_length: 12
clone_size: once

cdr3_aa: CASSQTGRGVNTQYF
cdr3_nt: TGCGCCAGCAGCCAAACGGGCCGGGGGGTGAATACGCAGTATTTT
v_call: TRBV4-3
d_call: TRBD2
j_call: TRBJ2-3
cdr3_length: 15
clone_size: NA

cdr3_aa: CASRYMADSEAFF
cdr3_nt: TGTGCCAGCAGGTATATGGCGGACAGTGAAGCTTTCTTT
v_call: TRBV7-9
d_call: NA
j_call: TRBJ1-1
cdr3_length: 13
clone_size: NA

cdr3_aa: CASSLTGDSGANVLTF
cdr3_nt: TGCGCCAGCAGCTTGACTGGTGACTCTGGGGCCAACGTCCTGACTTTC
v_call: TRBV5-1
d_call: NA
j_call: TRBJ2-6
cdr3_length: 16
clone_size: NA

cdr3_aa: CASSPEWTGTYEQYF
cdr3_nt: TGTGCCAGCAGCCCTGAATGGACAGGGACCTACGAGCAGTACTTC
v_call: TRBV6-4
d_call: TRBD1
j_call: TRBJ2-7
cdr3_length: 15
clone_size: many

cdr3_aa: CASSREGDSAYEQYF
cdr3_nt: TGTGCCAGCAGCCGCGAGGGGGACTCCGCGTACGAGCAGTACTTC
v_call: TRBV9
d_call: NA
j_call: TRBJ2-7
cdr3_length: 15
clone_size: NA

cdr3_aa: CASSDSGARNEQFF
cdr3_nt: TGTGCCAGCAGCGATAGCGGGGCTAGAAATGAGCAGTTCTTC
v_call: TRBV5-4
d_call: TRBD2
j_call: TRBJ2-1
cdr3_length: 14
clone_size: NA

cdr3_aa: CASSVEGQGPFNEKLFF
cdr3_nt: TGTGCCAGCAGCGTAGAGGGACAGGGGCCTTTCAATGAAAAACTGTTTTTT
v_call: TRBV9
d_call: TRBD1
j_call: TRBJ1-4
cdr3_length: 17
clone_size: NA

cdr3_aa: CASSYSRGPNQPQHF
cdr3_nt: TGTGCCAGCAGTTACTCGAGAGGACCTAATCAGCCCCAGCATTTT
v_call: TRBV6-5
d_call: NA
j_call: TRBJ1-5
cdr3_length: 15
clone_size: NA

cdr3_aa: CASSQGGQPQHF
cdr3_nt: TGTGCCAGCAGCCAAGGGGGTCAGCCCCAGCATTTT
v_call: TRBV3-1/TRBV3-2
d_call: NA
j_call: TRBJ1-5
cdr3_length: 12
clone_size: NA

cdr3_aa: CASSLVGGDEQFF
cdr3_nt: TGTGCCAGCAGCTTGGTAGGGGGGGATGAGCAGTTCTTC
v_call: TRBV5-5
d_call: NA
j_call: TRBJ2-1
cdr3_length: 13
clone_size: NA

cdr3_aa: CASSYGNLQETQYF
cdr3_nt: TGTGCCAGCAGTTATGGAAACCTCCAAGAGACCCAGTACTTC
v_call: TRBV6-5
d_call: NA
j_call: TRBJ2-5
cdr3_length: 14
clone_size: once

cdr3_aa: CASWRGDTGELFF
cdr3_nt: TGTGCCAGCTGGCGGGGAGACACCGGGGAGCTGTTTTTT
v_call: TRBV12-3/TRBV12-4
d_call: NA
j_call: TRBJ2-2
cdr3_length: 13
clone_size: NA

cdr3_aa: CATSSTDTQYF
cdr3_nt: TGTGCCACCAGCAGCACAGATACGCAGTATTTT
v_call: TRBV15
d_call: NA
j_call: TRBJ2-3
cdr3_length: 11
clone_size: NA

cdr3_aa: CASIWGLNYGYTF
cdr3_nt: TGTGCCAGCATTTGGGGCCTGAACTATGGCTACACCTTC
v_call: TRBV28
d_call: NA
j_call: TRBJ1-2
cdr3_length: 13
clone_size: NA

cdr3_aa: CASSAVLAGNVDEQFF
cdr3_nt: TGTGCCAGCAGCGCCGTCCTAGCGGGGAACGTGGATGAGCAGTTCTTC
v_call: TRBV7-8
d_call: TRBD2
j_call: TRBJ2-1
cdr3_length: 16
clone_size: NA

cdr3_aa: CASSPTPVPLGPLHF
cdr3_nt: TGTGCCAGCAGCCCCACCCCCGTGCCCTTGGGACCCCTCCACTTT
v_call: TRBV3-1/TRBV3-2
d_call: NA
j_call: TRBJ1-6
cdr3_length: 15
clone_size: NA

cdr3_aa: CASSADPGGSSYNSPLHF
cdr3_nt: TGTGCCAGCAGCGCAGACCCCGGGGGAAGCTCCTATAATTCACCCCTCCACTTT
v_call: TRBV9
d_call: NA
j_call: TRBJ1-6
cdr3_length: 18
clone_size: NA

cdr3_aa: CASGPYGYGYTF
cdr3_nt: TGTGCCAGCGGTCCGTACGGCTATGGCTACACCTTC
v_call: TRBV2
d_call: NA
j_call: TRBJ1-2
cdr3_length: 12
clone_size: NA

cdr3_aa: CASRYLIPSSQGELYGYTF
cdr3_nt: TGTGCCAGCAGGTATCTTATCCCATCGTCACAAGGGGAACTCTATGGCTACACCTTC
v_call: TRBV28
d_call: NA
j_call: TRBJ1-2
cdr3_length: 19
clone_size: NA

cdr3_aa: CASSFADGRDTEAFF
cdr3_nt: TGTGCCAGCAGTTTTGCCGACGGTAGGGACACTGAAGCTTTCTTT
v_call: TRBV5-8
d_call: NA
j_call: TRBJ1-1
cdr3_length: 15
clone_size: NA

cdr3_aa: CAIGVQQEKGEQYF
cdr3_nt: TGTGCCATCGGAGTGCAACAGGAAAAAGGCGAGCAGTACTTC
v_call: TRBV10-3
d_call: NA
j_call: TRBJ2-7
cdr3_length: 14
clone_size: NA

cdr3_aa: CSASSAAGGPDTQYF
cdr3_nt: TGCAGTGCTAGTTCGGCGGCGGGGGGCCCAGATACGCAGTATTTT
v_call: TRBV20-1
d_call: TRBD2
j_call: TRBJ2-3
cdr3_length: 15
clone_size: NA

cdr3_aa: CASSLVLAGDTQYF
cdr3_nt: TGTGCCAGCAGCTTAGTACTAGCGGGGGATACGCAGTATTTT
v_call: TRBV7-2
d_call: TRBD2
j_call: TRBJ2-3
cdr3_length: 14
clone_size: NA

cdr3_aa: CASSIPGYGAFF
cdr3_nt: TGTGCCAGCAGCATCCCAGGGTACGGAGCTTTCTTT
v_call: TRBV6-6
d_call: NA
j_call: TRBJ1-1
cdr3_length: 12
clone_size: once

cdr3_aa: CASSRSGGSTDTQYF
cdr3_nt: TGTGCCAGCAGCCGCAGCGGGGGGAGCACAGATACGCAGTATTTT
v_call: TRBV16
d_call: TRBD2
j_call: TRBJ2-3
cdr3_length: 15
clone_size: NA

cdr3_aa: CASSPTSGVGGETQYF
cdr3_nt: TGTGCCAGCAGCCCTACTAGCGGGGTGGGTGGGGAGACCCAGTACTTC
v_call: TRBV5-6
d_call: TRBD2
j_call: TRBJ2-5
cdr3_length: 16
clone_size: NA

cdr3_aa: CASSLEGGVNTEAFF
cdr3_nt: TGCGCCAGCAGCTTGGAAGGTGGGGTGAACACTGAAGCTTTCTTT
v_call: TRBV5-1
d_call: NA
j_call: TRBJ1-1
cdr3_length: 15
clone_size: NA

cdr3_aa: CASSWGGEQFF
cdr3_nt: TGTGCCAGCAGCTGGGGCGGGGAGCAGTTCTTC
v_call: TRBV5-6
d_call: NA
j_call: TRBJ2-1
cdr3_length: 11
clone_size: NA

cdr3_aa: CAWSLGQGKWSYGYTF
cdr3_nt: TGTGCCTGGAGCTTGGGACAGGGCAAGTGGAGCTATGGCTACACCTTC
v_call: TRBV30
d_call: TRBD1
j_call: TRBJ1-2
cdr3_length: 16
clone_size: once

cdr3_aa: CASRRNTEAFF
cdr3_nt: TGTGCCAGCAGAAGGAACACTGAAGCTTTCTTT
v_call: TRBV6-5
d_call: NA
j_call: TRBJ1-1
cdr3_length: 11
clone_size: once